This TCR beta chain comes out of a study of blood T cell repertoires in COVID-19. On the study more broadly: The analysed material was cDNA or gDNA that came from T cells, B-cell-depleted T cells, or PBMCs.

As processed by the authors: Amplification from reference gene primers served as the basis for estimated nucleated cell counts. Method: immunoSEQ multiplex PCR; TCRdb's copy keeps in-frame clones and lacks some. The V and J calls and the clone size are those of that table, but D and trimming were determined from the DNA. In the table there are approximately 290,000 clones, about nine tenths of which are singletons. CDR1 is LGHDT, CDR2 YNNKEL, per germline (reference sequence). V dropped 4 bases and J dropped 4; count of bases not matched to a gene: 9. This CDR3 has 16 amino acids. This clone was seen more than once but under ten times. Participants spanned ages roughly 18 to 90 years and resided in about two dozen US areas. Cohorts were based on clinical histories the participants reported.

This receptor was identified in a woman aged 25 to 39 who had recovered from COVID-19. The specimen sequenced was PBMCs or T cells enriched from blood (not recorded which). The chain combines TRBV3-1 (or the pseudogene TRBV3-2) with TRBJ1-4; 7 nucleotides match TRBD1. CDR3 DNA sequence: TGTGCCAGCAGCCGAAACAGGGGTCGGATTAATGAAAAACTGTTTTTT. This translates into CASSRNRGRINEKLFF.